The table lists the clone carrying this T cell receptor (beta chain) with many counts. The target antigen is unknown. Per germline, CDR1 SGHTA and CDR2 FQGNSA. CDR3 length: 14 amino acids. V was trimmed by 5 bases and J by 6 bases, leaving 11 bases between them. The sample comes from a study of T-cell reconstitution after alpha-beta-depleted transplantation in children. Study-wide points: Roughly two months post-transplant, alpha-beta T cells reportedly originated from several hundred graft clones that had expanded. Surviving recipient T cells and thymic progenitors accounted for the high day-60 TCRbeta diversity observed in some patients.

Preparing the TCRbeta library involved the use of unique molecular identifiers. TCRdb analysed the PCR reads with MiXCR anew, one entry per CDR3 protein. The sample has 32,000 or so distinct CDR3 sequences; about 7% are singletons. V is TRBV7-2 and J is TRBJ1-6, with unresolved D. The TCR originated in a child in the first two years of life who had a stem cell transplant for acute myeloid leukemia, so the T cells may come from the graft donor. Sequenced here: peripheral blood, sampled 60 days after TCRalphabeta/CD19-depleted stem cell transplant. CDR3 sequence reads: CASSISHSNSPLHF. CDR3 nucleotide sequence: TGTGCCAGCAGCATCTCACACAGTAATTCACCCCTCCACTTT. The full variable domain, in which reference TRBV7-2 and TRBJ1-6 provide the parts outside the CDR3, is GAGVSQSPSNKVTEKGKDVELRCDPISGHTALYWYRQSLGQGLEFLIYFQGNSAPDKSGLPSDRFSAERTGGSVSTLTIQRTQQEDSAVYLCASSISHSNSPLHFGNGTRLTVT.